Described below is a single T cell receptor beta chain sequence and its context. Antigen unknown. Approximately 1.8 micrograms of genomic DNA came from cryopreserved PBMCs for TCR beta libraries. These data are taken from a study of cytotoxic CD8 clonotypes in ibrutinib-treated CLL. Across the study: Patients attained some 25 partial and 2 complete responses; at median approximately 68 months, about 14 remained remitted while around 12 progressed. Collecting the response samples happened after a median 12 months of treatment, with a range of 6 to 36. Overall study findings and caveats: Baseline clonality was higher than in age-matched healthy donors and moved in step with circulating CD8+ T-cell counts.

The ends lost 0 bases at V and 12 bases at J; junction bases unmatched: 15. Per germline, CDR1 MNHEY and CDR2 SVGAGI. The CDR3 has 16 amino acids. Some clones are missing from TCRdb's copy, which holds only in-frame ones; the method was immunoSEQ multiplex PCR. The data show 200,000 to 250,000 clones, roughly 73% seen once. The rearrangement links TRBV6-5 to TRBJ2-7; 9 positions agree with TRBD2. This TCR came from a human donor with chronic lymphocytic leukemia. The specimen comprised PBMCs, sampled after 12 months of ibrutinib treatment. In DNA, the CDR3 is TGTGCCAGCAGTTACTCGATGAGTCTAGCGGGGTCTGTCTCGTACTTC. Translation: CASSYSMSLAGSVSYF.